Ten or more counts support the clone carrying this T cell receptor (beta chain). Antigen: not known. This specimen comes from a study of T cells after posttransplantation cyclophosphamide. Regarding the study as a whole: Skin or GI-infiltrating T cells shared few TRB sequences with blood. TRB clonality was highly associated with recipient CMV seropositivity and reactivation. Later post-transplant blood repertoires were often dominated by donor CD8+ memory clones.

Clones were read by immunoSEQ multiplex PCR, and TCRdb kept only the in-frame ones, dropping some. The sample shows some 17,000 clones, none of them appearing just once. Per the germline V gene, CDR1 is ENHRY and CDR2 is SYGVKD. V was clipped by 2 bases and J by 6 bases; unmatched bases: 11. The CDR3 has 17 residues. Treatment was busulfan-fludarabine conditioning, a marrow graft, and cyclophosphamide on days +3 and +4. Specimen: PBMCs, collected after allogeneic stem cell transplant with posttransplant cyclophosphamide. The receptor's source is a female patient aged 30 to 45 who received an allogeneic stem cell transplant from a related donor, was CMV-positive, and had no GVHD. Some T cells may be provided by the graft donor. V is TRBV10-3 and J is TRBJ2-1, with 9 bases lining up with TRBD2. CDR3 sequence: CAISETVAGARPNEQFF. In nucleotides, the CDR3 is TGTGCCATCAGTGAGACGGTAGCGGGAGCAAGGCCCAATGAGCAGTTCTTC.